The 4 T cell receptor beta chains below all came from one sample that was sequenced in a study of shared clonotypes between healthy human individuals (dated by TCRdb to the early 2020s). The protocol used for the library was the immunoSEQ multiplex PCR assay. TCRdb provides this immuneACCESS table in a form limited to in-frame rearrangements. Some clones are lacking; in checked studies, under half of them reflect an unresolved V gene, and why the rest are absent is not known. A total of roughly 2,000,000 clones appear in this sample, about 95% of them only once. Less than 1.5% of the sample rests with the top ten. CD8 naive samples consisted of CD45RO-negative cells that were positively selected for CCR7, yielding a CD45RA+CCR7+ population without TemRA cells. Sequencing input: naive CD8+ T cells sorted from blood. The sample's cell subset or site label, decoded: CD45RA+CCR7+. The receptors come from a man aged 18-30 years in good health.

The chain couples TRBV30 to TRBJ2-3, with D possibly being TRBD1 or TRBD2 (5 bases each). The CDR3 extends over 14 amino acids. CDR1 and CDR2 (germline): GTSNPN, SVGIG (reference sequence). V lost 2 bases to trimming and J lost 1 base, with 10 bases between them. CDR3 protein: CAWSHGGGTDTQYF. CDR3 coding DNA: TGTGCCTGGAGTCATGGGGGAGGCACAGATACGCAGTATTTT.

The V gene is TRBV19, the J gene TRBJ2-7; 9 nucleotides line up with TRBD2. Germline V CDR1 and CDR2: LNHDA, SQIVND (reference sequence). This CDR3 has 13 amino acids. V dropped 1 base and J dropped 5; count of bases not matched to a gene: 0. CDR3 nucleotides: TGTGCCAGTAGTATAGGACTAGCGGACGAGCAGTACTTC. Its protein product is CASSIGLADEQYF.

This chain joins TRBV6-1 and TRBJ2-1, with D uncertain. From germline, CDR1 is MNHNS and CDR2 SASEGT. V lost 4 bases, J lost 1 base, and 14 bases lay in between. CDR3 length equals 16 residues. For the CDR3, the DNA is TGTGCCAGCAGTGCCCTTCCTTTGGGTTCCTACAATGAGCAGTTCTTC. Translating it yields CASSALPLGSYNEQFF.

The V and J genes are TRBV6-5 and TRBJ2-7, with 7 bases aligning to TRBD1. The germline CDR1 and CDR2 sequences are MNHEY and SVGAGI. After removal of 6 bases from V and 6 bases from J, the junction contained 8 bases not matched to a gene. The CDR3 sequence is 13 residues long. The CDR3 DNA is TGTGCCAGCAGCGATACAGGGGCCCTCGAGCAGTACTTC. Its translation is CASSDTGALEQYF.